A selection of T cell receptor beta chains follows, all from one sample in a study of blood T cell repertoires in COVID-19. Sequenced by immunoSEQ multiplex PCR; TCRdb stores in-frame clones only, minus some. The data contain under 350,000 clones, 75% to 90% of them singletons. The specimen sequenced was peripheral blood. These receptors originate from a woman between 70 and 85 years old with acute or convalescent COVID-19. Each CDR3 is given with its conserved first and last residue. Fields, in order: D gene, clone size, V gene, J gene, CDR3 protein, CDR3 DNA. A D gene is named only where the DNA matches it firmly. Expanded clones are given a class, and other clones once, few, many or no size at all.

>TRBD1|NA|TRBV29-1|TRBJ1-2
CSVERDRAGYGYTF
TGCAGCGTTGAAAGGGACAGGGCCGGCTATGGCTACACCTTC
>TRBD2|NA|TRBV7-9|TRBJ2-2
CASSSTSNGTGELFF
TGTGCCAGCAGCTCGACTAGCAACGGCACCGGGGAGCTGTTTTTT
>NA|few|TRBV19|TRBJ2-7
CASIPDPYYEQYF
TGTGCCAGTATTCCCGATCCCTACTACGAGCAGTACTTC
>NA|NA|TRBV25-1|TRBJ1-2
CASSEGGNYGYTF
TGTGCCAGCAGTGAAGGGGGGAACTATGGCTACACCTTC
>NA|once|TRBV5-1|TRBJ2-1
CASSLFADRPGEQFF
TGCGCCAGCAGCTTGTTCGCCGACAGGCCCGGAGAGCAGTTCTTC
>NA|NA|TRBV4-1|TRBJ1-2
CASSQGPRADNYGYTF
TGCGCCAGCAGCCAAGGCCCCAGGGCTGATAACTATGGCTACACCTTC
>NA|NA|TRBV7-9|TRBJ2-1
CASSLDASVHSYNEQFF
TGTGCCAGCAGCTTAGACGCGTCGGTGCACTCCTACAATGAGCAGTTCTTC
>TRBD2|NA|TRBV6-5|TRBJ2-2
CAGGGATGELFF
TGTGCCGGCGGGGGGGCCACCGGGGAGCTGTTTTTT
>NA|NA|TRBV10-1|TRBJ1-1
CASSAQMNTEAFF
TGCGCCAGCAGTGCGCAGATGAACACTGAAGCTTTCTTT
>TRBD1|NA|TRBV19|TRBJ1-1
CASSMDRAEAFF
TGTGCCAGTAGTATGGACAGGGCTGAAGCTTTCTTT
>TRBD2|NA|TRBV24-1|TRBJ2-3
CATSDSGLAGGFTDTQYF
TGTGCCACCAGTGACTCGGGACTAGCGGGGGGGTTCACAGATACGCAGTATTTT
>NA|NA|TRBV7-9|TRBJ2-2
CASSHPHGGGASSGELFF
TGTGCCAGCAGCCACCCACATGGAGGGGGGGCTTCATCCGGGGAGCTGTTTTTT
>NA|NA|TRBV5-6|TRBJ1-2
CASSSLSEARLVYGYTF
TGTGCCAGCAGCTCCCTCTCAGAAGCAAGACTCGTCTATGGCTACACCTTC
>NA|once|TRBV9|TRBJ1-2
CASSEGGAGANYGYTF
TGTGCCAGCAGCGAAGGGGGGGCAGGAGCTAACTATGGCTACACCTTC
>NA|NA|TRBV12-3/TRBV12-4|TRBJ1-2
CASSLAGGGYTF
TGTGCCAGCAGTCTAGCCGGAGGCGGCTACACCTTC
>NA|few|TRBV7-8|TRBJ1-4
CASSSAAVEKLFF
TGTGCCAGCAGCTCTGCGGCAGTCGAAAAACTGTTTTTT
>TRBD2|NA|TRBV9|TRBJ2-3
CASGTSGADTQYF
TGTGCCAGCGGGACTAGCGGAGCAGATACGCAGTATTTT
>NA|NA|TRBV5-1|TRBJ1-2
CASSVVNLEGGYTF
TGCGCCAGCAGCGTGGTGAACCTAGAGGGTGGCTACACCTTC
>NA|NA|TRBV6-5|TRBJ1-3
CASKNRPRVTYTIYF
TGTGCCAGCAAAAATCGGCCCCGGGTAACTTACACCATATATTTT
>NA|NA|TRBV6-1|TRBJ1-2
CASSESWGGGYTF
TGTGCCAGCAGTGAAAGTTGGGGCGGTGGCTACACCTTC
>NA|NA|TRBV6-1|TRBJ1-5
CASSSLASNQPQHF
TGTGCCAGCAGTTCCCTGGCTAGCAATCAGCCCCAGCATTTT
>TRBD1|once|TRBV5-1|TRBJ1-1
CASSLMLRTGKDSEAFF
TGCGCCAGCAGCTTGATGTTGAGGACAGGGAAAGATAGCGAAGCTTTCTTT
>TRBD2|once|TRBV19|TRBJ2-3
CASSMYSGGGDTQYF
TGTGCCAGTAGTATGTACAGTGGGGGGGGAGATACGCAGTATTTT
>TRBD2|NA|TRBV10-3|TRBJ2-7
CAISNKGEGEQYF
TGTGCCATCAGTAACAAAGGGGAGGGCGAGCAGTACTTC
>NA|NA|TRBV14|TRBJ1-1
CASSQQGNTEAFF
TGTGCCAGCAGCCAACAGGGAAACACTGAAGCTTTCTTT
>NA|NA|TRBV29-1|TRBJ1-1
CSVEEPFSEAFF
TGCAGCGTTGAAGAGCCTTTCAGTGAAGCTTTCTTT
>NA|NA|TRBV5-1|TRBJ2-1
CASSSRTGSYNEQFF
TGCGCCAGCAGCTCCCGAACGGGCTCCTACAATGAGCAGTTCTTC
>TRBD2|NA|TRBV30|TRBJ2-2
CAWSGAGGNTGELFF
TGTGCCTGGAGTGGTGCGGGGGGTAACACCGGGGAGCTGTTTTTT
>NA|NA|TRBV27|TRBJ1-6
CASSLSYYLSPLHF
TGTGCCAGCAGTTTATCTTACTATCTCTCACCCCTCCACTTT
>NA|NA|TRBV12-3/TRBV12-4|TRBJ1-1
CASSLVGGDEAFF
TGTGCCAGCAGTTTAGTCGGGGGGGATGAAGCTTTCTTT
>NA|NA|TRBV10-2|TRBJ1-1
CASSVNREITEAFF
TGCGCCAGCAGTGTTAACAGGGAGATCACTGAAGCTTTCTTT
>NA|NA|TRBV5-1|TRBJ1-2
CASSVDRLYGYTF
TGCGCCAGCAGCGTAGACAGACTGTATGGCTACACCTTC
>TRBD1|NA|TRBV15|TRBJ1-2
CATSPGTAYGYTF
TGTGCCACCAGCCCCGGGACAGCCTATGGCTACACCTTC
>TRBD1|NA|TRBV5-6|TRBJ1-2
CASSYDRGTGLVGYTF
TGTGCCAGCAGTTACGACCGAGGGACAGGGTTAGTTGGCTACACCTTC
>NA|NA|TRBV19|TRBJ1-5
CASSIDQGPQPQHF
TGTGCCAGTAGTATAGATCAGGGCCCTCAGCCCCAGCATTTT
>TRBD1|NA|TRBV19|TRBJ1-5
CASSTGDRGPSNQPQHF
TGTGCCAGTAGTACTGGGGACAGGGGTCCCAGCAATCAGCCCCAGCATTTT
>NA|NA|TRBV10-3|TRBJ2-3
CATYKNGADTQYF
TGTGCCACTTATAAGAATGGAGCAGATACGCAGTATTTT
>NA|NA|TRBV9|TRBJ1-3
CASSRSNAGAAGNTIYF
TGTGCCAGCAGCCGTAGCAACGCTGGGGCCGCTGGAAACACCATATATTTT
>TRBD2|NA|TRBV3-1/TRBV3-2|TRBJ2-7
CASSQDLASGGYEQYF
TGTGCCAGCAGCCAAGATTTGGCTAGCGGGGGGTATGAGCAGTACTTC
>NA|NA|TRBV5-5|TRBJ1-2
CASSLQGWDGYTF
TGTGCCAGCAGCTTGCAGGGGTGGGATGGCTACACCTTC
>NA|NA|TRBV9|TRBJ2-1
CASSVEPPSSYNEQFF
TGTGCCAGCAGCGTAGAACCCCCGAGCTCCTACAATGAGCAGTTCTTC
>NA|NA|TRBV15|TRBJ2-7
CATSRDRIEQYF
TGTGCCACCAGCAGAGATAGAATCGAGCAGTACTTC
>TRBD1|NA|TRBV6-6|TRBJ2-2
CASSYQGQSTGELFF
TGTGCCAGCAGTTACCAGGGACAGTCCACCGGGGAGCTGTTTTTT
>NA|NA|TRBV7-6|TRBJ1-3
CASSPSVLQQAAGTIYF
TGTGCCAGCAGCCCTAGCGTCCTTCAACAGGCGGCGGGCACCATATATTTT